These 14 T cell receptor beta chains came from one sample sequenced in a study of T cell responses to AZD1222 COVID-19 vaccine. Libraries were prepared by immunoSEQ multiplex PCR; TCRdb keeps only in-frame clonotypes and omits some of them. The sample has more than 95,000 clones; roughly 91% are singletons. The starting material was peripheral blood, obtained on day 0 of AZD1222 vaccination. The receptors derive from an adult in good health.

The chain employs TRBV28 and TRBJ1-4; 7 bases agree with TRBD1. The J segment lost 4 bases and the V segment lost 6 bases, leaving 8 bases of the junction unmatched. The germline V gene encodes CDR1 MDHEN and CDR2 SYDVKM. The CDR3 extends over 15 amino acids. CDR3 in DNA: TGTGCCAGCAGCCAAGGGGGCGCCGGTAATGAAAAACTGTTTTTT. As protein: CASSQGGAGNEKLFF.

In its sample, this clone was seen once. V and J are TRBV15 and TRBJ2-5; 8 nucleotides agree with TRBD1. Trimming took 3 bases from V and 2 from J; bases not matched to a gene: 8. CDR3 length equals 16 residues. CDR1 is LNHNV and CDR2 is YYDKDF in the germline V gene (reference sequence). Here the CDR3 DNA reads TGTGCCACCAGCAGCTTCAGACAGGGGCTACAAGAGACCCAGTACTTC. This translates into CATSSFRQGLQETQYF.

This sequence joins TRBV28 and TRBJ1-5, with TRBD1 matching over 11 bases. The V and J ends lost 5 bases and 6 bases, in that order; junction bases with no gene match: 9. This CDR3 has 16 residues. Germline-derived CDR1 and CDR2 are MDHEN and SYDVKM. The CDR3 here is CASSTSGQGAAQPQHF. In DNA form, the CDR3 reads TGTGCCAGCAGTACCTCCGGACAGGGGGCGGCTCAGCCCCAGCATTTT.

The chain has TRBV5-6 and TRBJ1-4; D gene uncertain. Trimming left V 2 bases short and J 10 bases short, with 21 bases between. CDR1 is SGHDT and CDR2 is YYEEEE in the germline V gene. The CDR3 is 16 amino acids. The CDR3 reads CASSFFEATGLGKLFF. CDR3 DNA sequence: TGTGCCAGCAGCTTTTTTGAGGCGACGGGGTTGGGAAAACTGTTTTTT.

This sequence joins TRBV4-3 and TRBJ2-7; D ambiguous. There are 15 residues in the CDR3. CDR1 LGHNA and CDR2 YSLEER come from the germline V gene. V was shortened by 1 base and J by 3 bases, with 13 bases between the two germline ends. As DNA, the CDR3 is TGCGCCAGCAGCCAAGTGCCGAGACCCCTCTACGAGCAGTACTTC. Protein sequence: CASSQVPRPLYEQYF.

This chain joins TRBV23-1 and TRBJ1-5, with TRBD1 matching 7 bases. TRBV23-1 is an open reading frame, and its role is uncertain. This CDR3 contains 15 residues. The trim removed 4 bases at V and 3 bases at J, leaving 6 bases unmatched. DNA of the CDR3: TGCGCCAGCAGTCCCGGGACAGCCTTCAATCAGCCCCAGCATTTT. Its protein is CASSPGTAFNQPQHF.

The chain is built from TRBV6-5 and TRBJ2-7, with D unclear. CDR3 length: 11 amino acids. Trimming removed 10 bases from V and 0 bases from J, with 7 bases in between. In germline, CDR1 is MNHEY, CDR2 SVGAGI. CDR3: CATVNSYEQYF. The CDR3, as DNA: TGTGCCACGGTCAACTCCTACGAGCAGTACTTC.

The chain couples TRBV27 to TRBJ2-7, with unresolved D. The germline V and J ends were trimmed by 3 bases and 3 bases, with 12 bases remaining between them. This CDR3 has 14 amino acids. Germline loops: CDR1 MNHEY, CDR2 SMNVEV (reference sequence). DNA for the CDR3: TGTGCCAGCAGTTTGGCAGGCCGAAGCTACGAGCAGTACTTC. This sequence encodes CASSLAGRSYEQYF.

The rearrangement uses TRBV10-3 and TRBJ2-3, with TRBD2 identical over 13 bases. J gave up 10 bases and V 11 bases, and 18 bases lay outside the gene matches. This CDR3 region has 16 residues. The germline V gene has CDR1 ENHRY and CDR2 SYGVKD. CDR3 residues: CASSGGGLAGVEAQYF. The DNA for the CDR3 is TGTGCCTCCTCAGGGGGTGGACTAGCGGGAGTCGAGGCGCAGTATTTT.

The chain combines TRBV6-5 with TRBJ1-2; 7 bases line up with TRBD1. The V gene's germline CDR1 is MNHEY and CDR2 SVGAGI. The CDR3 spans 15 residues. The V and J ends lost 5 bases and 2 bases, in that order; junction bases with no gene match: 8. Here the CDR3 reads CASSQRQGGNYGYTF. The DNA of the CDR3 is TGTGCCAGCAGTCAAAGACAGGGTGGGAACTATGGCTACACCTTC.

The CDR3 loop reads CATKTGQGPWEQYF. In nucleotides, the CDR3 is TGTGCAACCAAGACCGGCCAGGGGCCGTGGGAGCAGTACTTC. The chain combines TRBV10-3 with TRBJ2-7; D is possibly TRBD1 (6 bases). The CDR3 is made up of 14 amino acids. Per the germline V gene, CDR1 is ENHRY and CDR2 is SYGVKD.

The CDR3 nucleotides read TGTGCCAGCACCGCTTCAAACAGGGGGGAGACCCAGTACTTC. It yields the protein CASTASNRGETQYF. The chain couples TRBV6-5 to TRBJ2-5, with 8 positions matching TRBD1. V shed 7 bases, J shed 5 bases, and the junction held 9 bases outside the gene matches. CDR1 MNHEY and CDR2 SVGAGI come from the germline V gene. This CDR3 region has 14 residues.

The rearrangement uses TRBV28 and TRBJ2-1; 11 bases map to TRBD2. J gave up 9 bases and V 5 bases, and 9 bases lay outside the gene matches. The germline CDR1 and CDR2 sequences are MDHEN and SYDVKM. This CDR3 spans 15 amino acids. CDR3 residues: CASSLTSGMVAEQFF. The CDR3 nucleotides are TGTGCCAGCAGTCTGACTAGCGGGATGGTCGCTGAGCAGTTCTTC.

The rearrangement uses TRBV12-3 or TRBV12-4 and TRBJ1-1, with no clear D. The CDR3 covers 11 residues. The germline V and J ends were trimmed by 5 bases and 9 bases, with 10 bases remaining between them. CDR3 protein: CASSRRSQAFF. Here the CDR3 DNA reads TGTGCCAGCAGTCGAAGAAGCCAAGCTTTCTTT.